What follows describes a single T cell receptor beta chain. Data came from immunoSEQ multiplex PCR; TCRdb stores just in-frame clones and leaves some out. The sample has tens of thousands of clones, more than 65% seen once; the top ten hold 7.5% to 9.5%. The sample is drawn from a study of T cells in tumors after PD-1 blockade. The TCR originated in a human donor with advanced basal cell or squamous cell carcinoma (not recorded which). This specimen was PBMCs, taken before anti-PD-1 therapy.

CDR3 sequence (DNA): TGTGCCAGCAGTGACGCAGGGGGCTCCTACAATGAGCAGTTCTTC. Translation: CASSDAGGSYNEQFF. The rearrangement uses TRBV2 and TRBJ2-1; TRBD1 matches 7 bases. The CDR3 contains 15 residues. CDR1 is SNHLY, CDR2 FYNNEI, per germline. V lost 3 bases, J lost 0 bases, and 2 bases stayed unmatched.